The T cell receptor (beta chain) described here comes from a study of cytomegalovirus exposure and HLA in healthy donors. Study details: About 79 million unique TCRs from HLA-typed donors were held in an early data release. General observations from the study: When the data were analyzed later, several of the most significant clusters appeared to be linked to common viral pathogens. In an earlier analysis, most TCR beta V segments were productive about 87% or about 30% of the time. With DRB1 most and HLA-C fewest, TCR association rates differed between HLA loci in a later analysis.

Worth noting for this clone: Its antigen remains unidentified.

A multiplex PCR was run with 60 Vbeta primers and 13 Jbeta primers. Clones were read by immunoSEQ multiplex PCR, and TCRdb kept only the in-frame ones, dropping some. The sample shows fewer than 250,000 clones, approximately 82% of them seen only once. The material sequenced was PBMCs. The receptor was derived from a male donor in good health and CMV-seronegative.

In DNA, the CDR3 is TGTGCCAGCAGCTCTAGAGGCACTAGCGGACCCTACGAGCAGTACTTC. Protein sequence: CASSSRGTSGPYEQYF. The chain combines TRBV7-2 with TRBJ2-7, with 8 bases aligning to TRBD2. V lost 4 bases, J lost 2 bases, and 10 bases stayed unmatched. The CDR3 totals 16 residues. Per germline, CDR1 SGHTA and CDR2 FQGNSA.